This entry lists 28 T cell receptor beta chains sequenced from one sample in a study of technical replicates of blood from a few donors (dated by TCRdb to the late 2010s). The library was built by means of the immunoSEQ multiplex PCR assay. TCRdb took this table from immuneACCESS and kept in-frame rearrangements with V and J called. Such tables lack part of the clones; where checked against another copy, unresolved V genes explain under half of the gap, and the rest is unexplained. The table for this sample lists around 81,000 clones; approximately 95% of them were counted only once. The ten largest clones capture roughly 0.37% of the sample. Sequenced material: T cells isolated from PBMCs. The receptors were gathered from a human donor in good health.

The chain has TRBV5-1 and TRBJ2-2, with a weak D call TRBD2 (5 bases). Germline V gene lookup returns CDR1 SGHRS and CDR2 YFSETQ. This CDR3 region has 19 residues. V shed 1 base and J shed 0 bases, with 19 bases lying between them. The CDR3 DNA reads as TGCGCCAGCAGCTTGTTACGGGTGTGGGCGGAGGCGAACACCGGGGAGCTGTTTTTT. Protein: CASSLLRVWAEANTGELFF.

The chain carries TRBV10-2 and TRBJ2-2; TRBD2 matches 8 bases. The CDR3 is made up of 14 amino acids. Germline V gene lookup returns CDR1 WSHSY and CDR2 SAAADI. With 7 bases clipped from V and 2 bases from J, the junction kept 3 bases outside the gene matches. The CDR3 protein is CASTLAENTGELFF. The CDR3, as DNA: TGCGCCAGCACACTAGCGGAAAACACCGGGGAGCTGTTTTTT.

The genes are TRBV19 and TRBJ2-7, with TRBD1 matching over 7 bases. From germline, CDR1 is LNHDA and CDR2 SQIVND (reference sequence). The V and J ends lost 3 bases and 6 bases, in that order; junction bases with no gene match: 8. The CDR3 consists of 14 residues. The CDR3 region is CASSILGQATEQYF. The CDR3 DNA reads TGTGCCAGTAGTATTCTCGGACAGGCAACCGAGCAGTACTTC.

The chain employs TRBV6-1 and TRBJ1-1, with a possible D match to TRBD1 (6 bases). V was cut by 3 bases and J by 8 bases, with 10 bases left in between. Germline V CDR1 and CDR2: MNHNS, SASEGT. The CDR3 is made up of 12 amino acids. This CDR3 is CASSDRGQEAFF. DNA of the CDR3: TGTGCCAGCAGTGACAGGGGCCAAGAAGCTTTCTTT.

V is TRBV28 and J is TRBJ2-7, with D possibly matching TRBD1 (6 bases). The CDR3 sequence is 16 residues long. CDR1 MDHEN and CDR2 SYDVKM come from the germline V gene. Trimming pared 3 bases from V and 2 bases from J, leaving 17 bases between. CDR3 in DNA: TGTGCCAGCAGTTTGCTCTCGAGGGGGATTACCTACGAGCAGTACTTC. As protein: CASSLLSRGITYEQYF.

This clone was detected once. The V call is TRBV4-2, the J call TRBJ2-7; D is undetermined. The CDR3 sequence is 14 residues long. Per the germline V gene, CDR1 is LGHNA and CDR2 is YNFKEQ. V was pared by 1 base and J by 5 bases, with 12 bases between. The CDR3 DNA follows: TGTGCCAGCAGCCAAGTTGCGGAGATCCACGAGCAGTACTTC. Encoded protein: CASSQVAEIHEQYF.

This chain links TRBV2 with TRBJ2-7; 8 nucleotides align to TRBD2. The CDR3 loop spans 16 amino acids. V lost 6 bases, J lost 3 bases, and 13 bases stayed unmatched. The germline V gene has CDR1 SNHLY and CDR2 FYNNEI. The CDR3 reads CASRRSTGSGVYEQYF. The CDR3 DNA sequence: TGTGCCAGCAGACGATCGACAGGTAGCGGGGTCTACGAGCAGTACTTC.

The CDR3: CASSSAGIQETQYF. The CDR3 nucleotides read TGTGCCAGCAGTTCAGCGGGAATACAAGAGACCCAGTACTTC. J is TRBJ2-5 and V is TRBV28, with 7 bases identical to TRBD2. The CDR3 spans 14 residues. V shed 4 bases, J shed 2 bases, and the junction held 4 bases outside the gene matches. Germline V CDR1 and CDR2: MDHEN, SYDVKM.

This rearrangement joins TRBV15 to TRBJ2-5; the match to TRBD2 covers 7 bases. This CDR3 is built from 17 residues. Germline lookup yields CDR1 LNHNV and CDR2 YYDKDF (reference sequence). Trimming cost V 3 bases and J 5 bases; bases outside gene matches: 15. For the CDR3, the DNA is TGTGCCACCAGCAGGGGGTTCCTAGCGGCAAGTTCGGAGACCCAGTACTTC. Amino acid sequence: CATSRGFLAASSETQYF.

V gene TRBV6-5 combines with J gene TRBJ1-5, with 8 bases that match TRBD1. Unmatched junction bases numbered 10, after V lost 5 bases and J lost 7 bases. Germline CDR1 MNHEY, CDR2 SVGAGI. CDR3 length: 15 residues. Written as DNA, the CDR3 is TGTGCCAGCAGTGCTCTGGACAGGGTTGGACAGCCCCAGCATTTT. Amino acids: CASSALDRVGQPQHF.

V and J are TRBV19 and TRBJ1-5; D possibly corresponds to TRBD1 (6 bases). The CDR3 has 14 residues. Trimming pared 3 bases from V and 2 bases from J, leaving 8 bases between. Per germline, CDR1 LNHDA and CDR2 SQIVND (reference sequence). The CDR3 sequence is CASSIRQGNQPQHF. Here the CDR3 DNA reads TGTGCCAGTAGTATCCGACAGGGCAATCAGCCCCAGCATTTT. Based on the CDR3 plus reference TRBV19 and TRBJ1-5, the full variable domain is DGGITQSPKYLFRKEGQNVTLSCEQNLNHDAMYWYRQDPGQGLRLIYYSQIVNDFQKGDIAEGYSVSREKKESFPLTVTSAQKNPTAFYLCASSIRQGNQPQHFGDGTRLSIL.

The chain recombines TRBV27 with TRBJ2-1; 7 positions match TRBD1. Germline V gene data show CDR1 as MNHEY and CDR2 as SMNVEV (reference sequence). Trimming took 3 bases from V and 4 from J; bases not matched to a gene: 6. CDR3 length: 15 amino acids. The CDR3 region has the DNA TGTGCCAGCAGTTTCGCAGGGGGAGAGTACAATGAGCAGTTCTTC. It is translated as CASSFAGGEYNEQFF.

The CDR3 spells CASSLLEGIQYF. CDR3 DNA: TGTGCCAGCAGCTTGCTGGAGGGGATTCAGTACTTC. This chain uses TRBV5-8 with TRBJ2-4, with D possibly TRBD2 on 6 matching bases. Between the trimmed V and J ends, which lost 1 base and 10 bases, there was a span of 9 bases. The CDR3 runs 12 residues. CDR1 SGHTS and CDR2 YDEGEE come from the germline V gene.

The rearrangement uses TRBV5-6 and TRBJ2-1; 9 positions match TRBD2. Germline CDR1 and CDR2: SGHDT and YYEEEE. The CDR3 loop spans 14 amino acids. The junction had 0 bases not matched to a gene; V was cut back by 0 bases and J by 5 bases. The CDR3 bases are TGTGCCAGCAGCTTGGGCGGGAGGGACAATGAGCAGTTCTTC. Its protein is CASSLGGRDNEQFF.

The V and J genes are TRBV30 and TRBJ2-6; no firm D call. The germline V gene encodes CDR1 GTSNPN and CDR2 SVGIG (reference sequence). Trimming cost V 2 bases and J 0 bases, with 11 bases left between them. The CDR3 is 16 amino acids. CDR3 coding DNA: TGTGCCTGGAGTATTATTCTGGCCTCTGGGGCCAACGTCCTGACTTTC. It encodes CAWSIILASGANVLTF.

The genes are TRBV7-3 and TRBJ2-7, with unresolved D. The germline gives CDR1 SGHTA, CDR2 FQGTGA. The CDR3 is 13 residues long. Between the trimmed V and J ends, which lost 5 bases and 6 bases, there was a span of 14 bases. The CDR3 spells CASSPNGFGEQYF. Here the CDR3 DNA reads TGTGCCAGCAGCCCGAACGGGTTCGGCGAGCAGTACTTC. Filled out from reference TRBV7-3 and TRBJ2-7, the complete variable domain reads GAGVSQTPSNKVTEKGKYVELRCDPISGHTALYWYRQSLGQGPEFLIYFQGTGAADDSGLPNDRFFAVRPEGSVSTLKIQRTERGDSAVYLCASSPNGFGEQYFGPGTRLTVT.

This clone was observed a single time. The V gene is TRBV29-1, the J gene TRBJ2-7, with D possibly TRBD1 on 6 matching bases. V was clipped by 1 base and J by 0 bases, with 13 bases between them. The CDR3 covers 15 residues. Germline CDR1 SQVTM, CDR2 ANQGSEA. CDR3 sequence: CSVEVIQGFSYEQYF. CDR3 in DNA: TGCAGCGTTGAAGTTATACAGGGATTCTCCTACGAGCAGTACTTC.

V and J are TRBV9 and TRBJ2-1, with D tentatively TRBD2 (7 bases). The V gene's germline CDR1 is SGDLS and CDR2 YYNGEE. CDR3 length equals 17 residues. The V end lost 0 bases, the J end lost 5 bases, and 18 bases lay between the germline ends. The CDR3 nucleotides are TGTGCCAGCAGCGTAGGGGGGGGGCTAGCGAATAACAATGAGCAGTTCTTC. Translated: CASSVGGGLANNNEQFF.

The chain joins TRBV5-1 to TRBJ2-2, with 12 bases aligning to TRBD2. The CDR3 length is 16 residues. Germline V gene sequence: CDR1 SGHRS, CDR2 YFSETQ. The junction had 5 bases not matched to a gene; V was cut back by 5 bases and J by 3 bases. Written as DNA, the CDR3 is TGCGCCAGCAGTCTAGCGGGAGGGCCCTACACCGGGGAGCTGTTTTTT. Translation: CASSLAGGPYTGELFF. Based on the CDR3 plus reference TRBV5-1 and TRBJ2-2, the full variable domain is KAGVTQTPRYLIKTRGQQVTLSCSPISGHRSVSWYQQTPGQGLQFLFEYFSETQRNKGNFPGRFSGRQFSNSRSEMNVSTLELGDSALYLCASSLAGGPYTGELFFGEGSRLTVL.

The rearrangement joins TRBV5-1 to TRBJ2-5, with TRBD1 matching over 9 bases. V lost 2 bases, J lost 5 bases, and 4 bases stayed unmatched. The germline CDR1 and CDR2 sequences are SGHRS and YFSETQ. CDR3 size: 14 residues. CDR3 residues: CASSFFGQGETQYF. CDR3 nucleotide sequence: TGCGCCAGCAGCTTTTTTGGACAGGGGGAGACCCAGTACTTC.

V usage is TRBV6-5 and J usage is TRBJ2-3; 7 bases fit TRBD2. The germline gives CDR1 MNHEY, CDR2 SVGAGI. The CDR3 consists of 16 residues. V was pared by 4 bases and J by 3 bases, with 10 bases of the junction left unmatched. CDR3 sequence reads: CASSSPFSGGTDTQYF. CDR3 sequence (DNA): TGTGCCAGCAGTTCCCCCTTCTCGGGAGGAACAGATACGCAGTATTTT.

The rearrangement uses TRBV18 and TRBJ2-1; TRBD2 agrees at 8 bases. The length of the CDR3 is 16 residues. The germline gives CDR1 KGHSH, CDR2 LQKENI. V dropped 0 bases and J dropped 6; count of bases not matched to a gene: 7. CDR3 region: CASSPPVREGRNEQFF. The CDR3 coding sequence is TGTGCCAGCTCACCACCTGTCCGGGAGGGCCGCAATGAGCAGTTCTTC.

The chain recombines TRBV27 with TRBJ2-1; 9 bases are shared with TRBD2. The trim removed 5 bases at V and 9 bases at J, leaving 8 bases unmatched. The CDR3 runs to 14 residues. CDR1 is MNHEY and CDR2 is SMNVEV in the germline V gene (reference sequence). The chain's CDR3 is CASSAPGLAVEQFF. DNA for the CDR3: TGTGCCAGCAGTGCCCCGGGACTAGCTGTTGAGCAGTTCTTC.

The chain uses TRBV19 and TRBJ1-2, with no clear D. V was shortened by 7 bases and J by 3 bases, with 18 bases between the two germline ends. CDR3 length equals 15 residues. Germline V gene data show CDR1 as LNHDA and CDR2 as SQIVND (reference sequence). The chain's CDR3 is CASNLAGGNDYGYTF. For the CDR3, the DNA is TGTGCCAGTAACCTCGCCGGAGGCAACGACTATGGCTACACCTTC.

The J gene is TRBJ2-2, the V gene TRBV5-4; a possible D gene is TRBD1 (5 bases). Trimming cost V 5 bases and J 0 bases, with 5 bases left between them. Germline CDR1 SGHNT, CDR2 YYREEE (reference sequence). The CDR3 contains 13 residues. The CDR3 bases are TGTGCCAGCAGGGACACGAACACCGGGGAGCTGTTTTTT. The encoded protein is CASRDTNTGELFF. Full variable domain (rest looked up from reference TRBV5-4 and TRBJ2-2): ETGVTQSPTHLIKTRGQQVTLRCSSQSGHNTVSWYQQALGQGPQFIFQYYREEENGRGNFPPRFSGLQFPNYSSELNVNALELDDSALYLCASRDTNTGELFFGEGSRLTVL.

V usage is TRBV9 and J usage is TRBJ1-1; D is unclear. Germline V lookup: CDR1 SGDLS, CDR2 YYNGEE. V was shortened by 0 bases and J by 1 base, with 13 bases between the two germline ends. The CDR3 sequence is 16 residues long. The CDR3 DNA reads as TGTGCCAGCAGCGTAGCCTTTATTGGCAGGAACACTGAAGCTTTCTTT. Protein product: CASSVAFIGRNTEAFF. The variable domain in full, completed from reference TRBV9 and TRBJ1-1, reads DSGVTQTPKHLITATGQRVTLRCSPRSGDLSVYWYQQSLDQGLQFLIQYYNGEERAKGNILERFSAQQFPDLHSELNLSSLELGDSALYFCASSVAFIGRNTEAFFGQGTRLTVV.

This sequence joins TRBV4-3 and TRBJ2-5; 12 nucleotides agree with TRBD2. V trimming: 0 bases; J trimming: 5 bases; junction bases outside the gene matches: 7. Germline assignment: CDR1 LGHNA and CDR2 YSLEER. The CDR3 runs 17 residues. The CDR3 is CASSQELTSGSWETQYF. The CDR3 coding sequence is TGCGCCAGCAGCCAAGAGCTGACTAGCGGGAGTTGGGAGACCCAGTACTTC.

The chain uses TRBV6-1 and TRBJ2-7, with D perhaps matching TRBD2 (5 bases). Trimming stripped 6 bases from V and 3 bases from J, with 12 bases between. Germline-derived CDR1 and CDR2 are MNHNS and SASEGT. CDR3 length: 13 residues. The chain's CDR3 is CASRSSGGYEQYF. The CDR3 DNA follows: TGTGCCAGCAGGTCCTCAGGAGGCTACGAGCAGTACTTC.